Sequencing of this T cell receptor (beta chain) was carried out in a study of blood T cell repertoires in COVID-19. Study details: Specimens from acute and convalescent COVID-19 originated in the United States, Italy and Spain. The cDNA or gDNA used as material had been derived from T cells, B-cell-depleted T cells, or PBMCs.

The method was immunoSEQ multiplex PCR; TCRdb's version includes in-frame clones alone and lacks a portion of them. The sample carries 120,000 to 150,000 clones, approximately 85% recorded once. This clone was recorded a few times. The length of the CDR3 is 13 residues. V shed 6 bases and J shed 1 base, with 9 bases lying between them. The germline V gene encodes CDR1 LNHDA and CDR2 SQIVND (reference sequence). The sequence was collected from a man aged 45-65 years with acute or convalescent COVID-19. This chain links TRBV19 with TRBJ1-1, with D tentatively TRBD1 (5 bases). Sequencing input: peripheral blood. The DNA of the CDR3 is TGTGCCAGTAGCAAGCAGGGGAACACTGAAGCTTTCTTT. Encoded protein: CASSKQGNTEAFF.